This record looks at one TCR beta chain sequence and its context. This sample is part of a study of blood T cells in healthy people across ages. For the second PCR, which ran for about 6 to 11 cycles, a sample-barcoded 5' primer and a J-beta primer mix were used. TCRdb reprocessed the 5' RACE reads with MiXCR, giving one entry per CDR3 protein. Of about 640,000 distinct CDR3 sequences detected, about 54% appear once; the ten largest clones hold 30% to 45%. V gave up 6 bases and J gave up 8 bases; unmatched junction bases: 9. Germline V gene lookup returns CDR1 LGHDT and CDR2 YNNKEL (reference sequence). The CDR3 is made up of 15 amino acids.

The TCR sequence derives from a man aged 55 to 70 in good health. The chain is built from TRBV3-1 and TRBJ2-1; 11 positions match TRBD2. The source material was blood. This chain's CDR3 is CASSRLAGPRDEQFF. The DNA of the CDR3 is TGTGCCAGCAGTCGACTAGCGGGGCCTCGGGATGAGCAGTTCTTC.